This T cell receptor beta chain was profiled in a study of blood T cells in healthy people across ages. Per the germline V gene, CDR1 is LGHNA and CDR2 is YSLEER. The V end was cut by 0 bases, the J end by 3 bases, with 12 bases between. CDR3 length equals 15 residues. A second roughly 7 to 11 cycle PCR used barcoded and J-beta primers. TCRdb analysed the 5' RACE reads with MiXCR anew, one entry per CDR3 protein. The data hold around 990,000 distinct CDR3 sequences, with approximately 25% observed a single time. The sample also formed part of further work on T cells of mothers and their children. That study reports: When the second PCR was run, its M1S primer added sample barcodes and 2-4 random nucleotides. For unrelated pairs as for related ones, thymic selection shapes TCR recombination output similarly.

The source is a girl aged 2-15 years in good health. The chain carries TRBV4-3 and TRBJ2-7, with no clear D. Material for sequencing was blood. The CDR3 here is CASSQDPRSLYEQYF. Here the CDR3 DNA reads TGCGCCAGCAGCCAAGATCCTCGCAGCCTCTACGAGCAGTACTTC.